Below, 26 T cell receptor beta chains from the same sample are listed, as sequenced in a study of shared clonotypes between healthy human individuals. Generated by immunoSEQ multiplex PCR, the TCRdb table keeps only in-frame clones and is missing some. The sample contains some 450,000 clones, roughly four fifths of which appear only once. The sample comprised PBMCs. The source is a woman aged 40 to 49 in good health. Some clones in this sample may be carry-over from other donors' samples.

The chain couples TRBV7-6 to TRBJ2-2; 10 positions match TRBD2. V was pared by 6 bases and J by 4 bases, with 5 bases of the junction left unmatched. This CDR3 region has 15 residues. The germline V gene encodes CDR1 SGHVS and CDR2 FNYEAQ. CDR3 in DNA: TGTGCCAGCAGTTCACTAGCGGGACTCACCGGGGAGCTGTTTTTT. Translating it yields CASSSLAGLTGELFF.

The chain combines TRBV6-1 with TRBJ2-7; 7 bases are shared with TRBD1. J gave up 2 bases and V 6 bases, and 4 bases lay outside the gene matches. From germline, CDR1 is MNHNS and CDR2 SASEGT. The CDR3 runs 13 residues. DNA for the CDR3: TGTGCCAGCAGACTCACAGGGGCCTACGAGCAGTACTTC. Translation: CASRLTGAYEQYF.

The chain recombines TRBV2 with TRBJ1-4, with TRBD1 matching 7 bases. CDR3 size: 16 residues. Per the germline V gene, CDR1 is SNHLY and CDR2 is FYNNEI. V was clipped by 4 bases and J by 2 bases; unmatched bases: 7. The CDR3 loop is CASSAPDRATNEKLFF. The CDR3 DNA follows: TGTGCCAGCAGTGCACCAGACAGGGCTACTAATGAAAAACTGTTTTTT. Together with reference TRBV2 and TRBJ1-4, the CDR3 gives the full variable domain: EPEVTQTPSHQVTQMGQEVILRCVPISNHLYFYWYRQILGQKVEFLVSFYNNEISEKSEIFDDQFSVERPDGSNFTLKIRSTKLEDSAMYFCASSAPDRATNEKLFFGSGTQLSVL.

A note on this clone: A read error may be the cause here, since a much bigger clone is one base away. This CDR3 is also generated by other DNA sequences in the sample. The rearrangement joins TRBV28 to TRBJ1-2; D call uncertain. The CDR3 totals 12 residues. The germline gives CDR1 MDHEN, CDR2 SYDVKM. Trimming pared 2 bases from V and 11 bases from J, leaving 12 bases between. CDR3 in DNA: TGTGCCAGCAGTTTAGAAAAGCTTGTTTACACCTTC. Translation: CASSLEKLVYTF.

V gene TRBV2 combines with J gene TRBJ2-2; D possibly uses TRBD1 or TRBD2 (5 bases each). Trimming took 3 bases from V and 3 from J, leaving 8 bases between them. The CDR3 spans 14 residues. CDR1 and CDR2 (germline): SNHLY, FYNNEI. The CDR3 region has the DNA TGTGCCAGCAGTGAGGGGACCGACACCGGGGAGCTGTTTTTT. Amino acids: CASSEGTDTGELFF.

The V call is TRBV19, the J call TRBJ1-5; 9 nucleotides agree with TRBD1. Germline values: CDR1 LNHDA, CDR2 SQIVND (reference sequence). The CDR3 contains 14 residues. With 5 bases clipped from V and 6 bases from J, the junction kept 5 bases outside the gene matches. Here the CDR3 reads CASSDRGGPQPQHF. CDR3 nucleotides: TGTGCCAGTAGTGACAGGGGGGGGCCTCAGCCCCAGCATTTT.

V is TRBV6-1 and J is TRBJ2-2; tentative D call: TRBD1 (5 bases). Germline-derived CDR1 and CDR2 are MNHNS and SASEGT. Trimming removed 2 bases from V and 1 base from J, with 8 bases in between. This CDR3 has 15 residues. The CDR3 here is CASSEWGRNTGELFF. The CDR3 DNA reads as TGTGCCAGCAGTGAATGGGGCAGGAACACCGGGGAGCTGTTTTTT.

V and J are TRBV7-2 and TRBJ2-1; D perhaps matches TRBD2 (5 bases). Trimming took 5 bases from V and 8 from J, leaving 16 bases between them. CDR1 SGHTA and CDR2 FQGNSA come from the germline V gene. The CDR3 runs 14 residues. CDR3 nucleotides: TGTGCCAGCAGCCCCTCTTTGGCGGAGGATGAGCAGTTCTTC. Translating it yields CASSPSLAEDEQFF.

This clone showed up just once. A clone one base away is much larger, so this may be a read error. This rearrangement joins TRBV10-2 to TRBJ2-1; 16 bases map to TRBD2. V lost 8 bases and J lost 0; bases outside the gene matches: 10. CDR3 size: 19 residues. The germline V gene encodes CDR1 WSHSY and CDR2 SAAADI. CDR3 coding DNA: TGCGCCAGCGGTGTACCGGGACTAGCGGGAGGGAGCTCCTACAATGAGCAGTTCTTC. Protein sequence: CASGVPGLAGGSSYNEQFF.

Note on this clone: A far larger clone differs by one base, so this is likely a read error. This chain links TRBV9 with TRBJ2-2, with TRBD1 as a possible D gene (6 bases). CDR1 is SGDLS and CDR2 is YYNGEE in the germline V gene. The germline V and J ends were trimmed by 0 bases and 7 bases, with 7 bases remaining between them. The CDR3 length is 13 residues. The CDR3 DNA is TGTGCCAGCAGCGTAGTAGGGGGCGGGGAGCTGTTTTTT. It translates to CASSVVGGGELFF.

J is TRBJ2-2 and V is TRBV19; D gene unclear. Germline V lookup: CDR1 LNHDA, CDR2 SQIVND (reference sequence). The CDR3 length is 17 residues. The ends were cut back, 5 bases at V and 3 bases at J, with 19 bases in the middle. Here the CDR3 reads CASSGQFGWSDTGELFF. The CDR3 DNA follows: TGTGCCAGTAGTGGCCAATTCGGGTGGTCGGACACCGGGGAGCTGTTTTTT.

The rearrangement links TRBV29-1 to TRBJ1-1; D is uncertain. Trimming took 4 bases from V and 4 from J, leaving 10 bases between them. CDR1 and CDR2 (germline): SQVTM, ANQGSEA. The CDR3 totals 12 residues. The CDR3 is CSVVLGRTEAFF. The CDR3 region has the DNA TGCAGCGTTGTTTTAGGGCGCACTGAAGCTTTCTTT.

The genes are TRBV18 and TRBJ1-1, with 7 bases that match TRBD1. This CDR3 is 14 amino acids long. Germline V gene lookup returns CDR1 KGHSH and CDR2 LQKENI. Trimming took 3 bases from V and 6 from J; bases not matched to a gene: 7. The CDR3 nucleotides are TGTGCCAGCTCACCGTCTGAGGGGGCCCCTGAAGCTTTCTTT. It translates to CASSPSEGAPEAFF.

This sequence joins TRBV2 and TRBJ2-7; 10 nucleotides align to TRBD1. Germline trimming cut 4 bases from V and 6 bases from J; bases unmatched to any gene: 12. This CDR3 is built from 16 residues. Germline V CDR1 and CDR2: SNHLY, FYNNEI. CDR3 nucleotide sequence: TGTGCCAGCAGTGCGGGCCTGACAGGGGGCTTAAGCGAGCAGTACTTC. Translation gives CASSAGLTGGLSEQYF.

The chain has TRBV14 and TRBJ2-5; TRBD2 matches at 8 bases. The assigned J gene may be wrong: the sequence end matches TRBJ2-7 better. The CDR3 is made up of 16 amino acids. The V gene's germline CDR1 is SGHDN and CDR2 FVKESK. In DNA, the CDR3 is TGTGCCAGCAGCCAAGGGGGGCTAGCGGGTCAGCACGAGCAGTACTTC. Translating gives CASSQGGLAGQHEQYF.

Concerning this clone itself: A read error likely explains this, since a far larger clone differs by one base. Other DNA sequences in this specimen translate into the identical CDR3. This chain's CDR3 is CASSLVPEAYNEQFF. The DNA of the CDR3 is TGTGCCAGCAGCTTAGTTCCAGAGGCCTACAATGAACAGTTCTTC. The chain uses TRBV7-9 and TRBJ2-1, with D unresolved. The CDR3 is 15 amino acids. Germline lookup yields CDR1 SEHNR and CDR2 FQNEAQ (reference sequence).

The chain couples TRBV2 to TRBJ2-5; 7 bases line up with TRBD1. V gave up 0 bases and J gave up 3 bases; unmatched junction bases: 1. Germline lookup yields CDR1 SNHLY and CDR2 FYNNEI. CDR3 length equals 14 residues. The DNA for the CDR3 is TGTGCCAGCAGTGAAGCAGGACAGGAAGAGACCCAGTACTTC. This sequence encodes CASSEAGQEETQYF.

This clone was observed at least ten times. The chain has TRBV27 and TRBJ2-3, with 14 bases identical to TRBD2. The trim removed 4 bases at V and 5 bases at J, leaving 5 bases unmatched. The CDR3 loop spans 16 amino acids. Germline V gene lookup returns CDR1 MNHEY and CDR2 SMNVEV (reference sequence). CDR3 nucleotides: TGTGCCAGCAGTTGGACTAGCGGGGGGCTCGGAGATACGCAGTATTTT. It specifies CASSWTSGGLGDTQYF.

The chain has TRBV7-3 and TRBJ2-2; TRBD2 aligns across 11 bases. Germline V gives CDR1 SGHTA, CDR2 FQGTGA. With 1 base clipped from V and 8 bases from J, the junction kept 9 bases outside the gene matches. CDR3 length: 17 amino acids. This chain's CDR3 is CASSLSPILAGAGELFF. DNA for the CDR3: TGTGCCAGCAGCTTAAGCCCCATACTAGCGGGAGCGGGGGAGCTGTTTTTT. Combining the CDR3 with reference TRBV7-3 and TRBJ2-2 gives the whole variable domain GAGVSQTPSNKVTEKGKYVELRCDPISGHTALYWYRQSLGQGPEFLIYFQGTGAADDSGLPNDRFFAVRPEGSVSTLKIQRTERGDSAVYLCASSLSPILAGAGELFFGEGSRLTVL.

CDR3 sequence (DNA): TGCGCCAGCAGCTTACAGACATGGTCAGATACGCAGTATTTT. It encodes CASSLQTWSDTQYF. The chain joins TRBV5-1 to TRBJ2-3; D remains unclear. Trimming took 2 bases from V and 4 from J, leaving 11 bases between them. The germline CDR1 and CDR2 sequences are SGHRS and YFSETQ. The CDR3 has 14 amino acids.

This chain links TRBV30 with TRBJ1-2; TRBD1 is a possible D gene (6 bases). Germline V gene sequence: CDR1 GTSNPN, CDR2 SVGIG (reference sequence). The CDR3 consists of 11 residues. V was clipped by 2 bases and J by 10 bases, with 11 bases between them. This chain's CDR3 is CAWSPGTFYTF. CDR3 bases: TGTGCCTGGAGTCCAGGGACATTCTACACCTTC.

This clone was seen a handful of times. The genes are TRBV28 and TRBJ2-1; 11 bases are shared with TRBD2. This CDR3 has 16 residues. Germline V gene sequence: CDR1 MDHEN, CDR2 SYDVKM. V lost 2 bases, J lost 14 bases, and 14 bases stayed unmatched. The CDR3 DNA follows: TGTGCCAGCAGTTTAAGTGGTCGGCTAGCGGGGGGCTTGGAGTTCTTC. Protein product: CASSLSGRLAGGLEFF.

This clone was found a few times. The DNA of the CDR3 is TGCGCCAGCAGCTCATACAGGCTAATGAACACTGAAGCTTTCTTT. Encoded protein: CASSSYRLMNTEAFF. The genes are TRBV4-1 and TRBJ1-1; TRBD1 might be the D (5 bases). CDR3 length equals 15 residues. Germline V gene lookup returns CDR1 MGHRA and CDR2 YSYEKL. Between the trimmed V and J ends, which lost 5 bases and 0 bases, there was a span of 13 bases.

The DNA of the CDR3 is TGTGCCAGCAGCTACAACCCGCCGGGACAGGACTATCAAGAGACCCAGTACTTC. It yields the protein CASSYNPPGQDYQETQYF. The chain has TRBV7-9 and TRBJ2-5; 8 bases align to TRBD1. CDR3 size: 18 residues. The trim removed 4 bases at V and 2 bases at J, leaving 15 bases unmatched. CDR1 and CDR2 (germline): SEHNR, FQNEAQ (reference sequence). Together with reference TRBV7-9 and TRBJ2-5, the CDR3 gives the full variable domain: DTGVSQNPRHKITKRGQNVTFRCDPISEHNRLYWYRQTLGQGPEFLTYFQNEAQLEKSRLLSDRFSAERPKGSFSTLEIQRTEQGDSAMYLCASSYNPPGQDYQETQYFGPGTRLLVL.

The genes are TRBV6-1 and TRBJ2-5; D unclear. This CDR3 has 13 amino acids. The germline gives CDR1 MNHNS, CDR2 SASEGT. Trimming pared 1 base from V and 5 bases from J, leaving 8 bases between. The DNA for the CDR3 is TGTGCCAGCAGTGAAGGGGATCCGGAGACCCAGTACTTC. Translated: CASSEGDPETQYF.

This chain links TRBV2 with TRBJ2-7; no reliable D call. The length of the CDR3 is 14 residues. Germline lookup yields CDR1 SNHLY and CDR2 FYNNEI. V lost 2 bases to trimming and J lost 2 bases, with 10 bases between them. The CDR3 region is CASSEQAPAYEQYF. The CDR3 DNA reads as TGTGCCAGCAGTGAACAGGCACCGGCCTACGAGCAGTACTTC.